Listed below are T cell receptor beta chains from one sample, sequenced in a study of T-cell memory formation after mild COVID-19. TCRdb recomputed calls from the 5' RACE reads with MiXCR, one row per CDR3 protein. The table has a few hundred thousand distinct CDR3 sequences, about a fifth seen once. Sample: PBMCs or a T cell subset sorted from them (not recorded which). The receptor source for this set is an adult woman who had mild COVID-19 (a few samples of this study predate the infection). Cell type and time point are not known. Each CDR3 is given with its conserved first and last residue. D genes are given only for firm matches. For some rows the clone size is stated as once, few or many, or as a class when expanded; others skip it.

>TRBV27|.|few|TRBJ1-5
TGTGCCAGCAGTTTATCGGCAGGCGTCAATCAGCCCCAGCATTTT
CASSLSAGVNQPQHF
>TRBV18|.|.|TRBJ2-7
TGTGCCAGCTCACCATTGGACGACTCCTACGAGCAGTACTTC
CASSPLDDSYEQYF
>TRBV7-9|.|.|TRBJ2-7
TGTGCCAGCAGCCTTCGGACGGAAAGCTCCTACGAGCAGTACTTC
CASSLRTESSYEQYF
>TRBV7-2|.|few|TRBJ2-1
TGTGCTAAGGGCAGGGGCGGTCGGGAGCAGTTCTTC
CAKGRGGREQFF
>TRBV15|.|few|TRBJ1-5
TGTGCCACCAGCAGAGATCTGTACGATGGCAATCAGCCCCAGCATTTT
CATSRDLYDGNQPQHF
>TRBV5-1|TRBD1|.|TRBJ2-7
TGCGCCAGCAGCGAGTACCAGGGGGAACCCTACGAGCAGTACTTC
CASSEYQGEPYEQYF
>TRBV2|.|few|TRBJ1-4
TGTGCCAGCAGTGATCTGACGGACGGGATCCGAATGGCTAATGAAAAACTGTTTTTT
CASSDLTDGIRMANEKLFF
>TRBV19|.|.|TRBJ2-1
TGTGCCAGTAGTAGCCTACCCGGAAGGGGGACCTTAAACAATGAGCAGTTCTTC
CASSSLPGRGTLNNEQFF
>TRBV6-5|TRBD1|.|TRBJ1-2
TGTGCCAGCAGTTTACGATCTGACAGGGCCACAGAGGGCTACACCTTC
CASSLRSDRATEGYTF
>TRBV29-1|.|many|TRBJ1-2
TGCAGCGTTGTCCTAGTGGGGATCTATGGCTACACCTTC
CSVVLVGIYGYTF
>TRBV12-3/TRBV12-4|.|.|TRBJ1-4
TGTGCCAGCAGTTGGCAGGGGCGAGGGGAAAAACTGTTTTTT
CASSWQGRGEKLFF
>TRBV12-3/TRBV12-4|TRBD1|.|TRBJ1-1
TGTGCCAGCAGTATCAAAACAGGGGTCACTGAAGCTTTCTTT
CASSIKTGVTEAFF
>TRBV7-8|.|few|TRBJ1-5
TGTGCCAGCAGCTTAGAGAGAGTAAATAGCAATCAGCCCCAGCATTTT
CASSLERVNSNQPQHF
>TRBV7-2|TRBD2|many|TRBJ2-5
TGTGCCAGCAGCTTAGGATCTGCTAGCGGGGGGACCCAGTACTTC
CASSLGSASGGTQYF
>TRBV10-3|TRBD1|.|TRBJ2-7
TGTGCCATCAGAATACCGGGACAGGGAGTCGAGCAGTACTTC
CAIRIPGQGVEQYF
>TRBV11-2|TRBD2|.|TRBJ2-7
TGTGCCAGCAGCTTAGCCCCTAGCGGGAGTGCGGGGCAGTACTTC
CASSLAPSGSAGQYF
>TRBV7-2|TRBD2|.|TRBJ2-1
TGTGCCAGCAGCTTAGGCGGGGGGGTGGTCAATGAGCAGTTCTTC
CASSLGGGVVNEQFF
>TRBV12-3/TRBV12-4|TRBD1|few|TRBJ2-1
TGTGCCAGCACTGGACAGGGGGCGAGGGAGTTCTTC
CASTGQGAREFF
>TRBV5-1|TRBD2|.|TRBJ2-1
TGCGCCAGCAGCTTGGTCCCAGCGGGAGAATACAATGAGCAGTTCTTC
CASSLVPAGEYNEQFF
>TRBV5-5|.|many|TRBJ1-2
TGTGCCAGCAGCTTGGCTGCTTTGAATCTTAACTATGGCTACACCTTC
CASSLAALNLNYGYTF
>TRBV5-1|.|.|TRBJ2-2
TGCGCCAGCAGCTCAAGGAGCGGGACAGGAGGTCCCGGGGAGCTGTTTTTT
CASSSRSGTGGPGELFF
>TRBV11-2|TRBD2|few|TRBJ2-1
TGTGCCAGCAGCTTAAGTTTAGCGGGAGAGGGCAATGAGCAGTTCTTC
CASSLSLAGEGNEQFF
>TRBV28|TRBD1|few|TRBJ1-5
TGTGCCAGCAGTCCTCTCAGGGGGTACCAGCCCCAGCATTTT
CASSPLRGYQPQHF
>TRBV3-1|.|.|TRBJ1-2
TGTGCCAGCAGCCCCAATGGAGAGGTGTATGGCTACACCTTC
CASSPNGEVYGYTF
>TRBV7-3|TRBD2|many|TRBJ2-3
TGTGCCAGCAGCCCAAATCCTAGCGGAACAGATACGCAGTATTTT
CASSPNPSGTDTQYF
>TRBV2|TRBD1|.|TRBJ1-2
TGTGCCAGCAGTGAAGGGGACAGGGCGAGCCATTCCTTC
CASSEGDRASHSF
>TRBV7-9|.|.|TRBJ2-7
TGTGTCAGTGACTCCGGGACTCAATCCTACGAGCAGTACTTC
CVSDSGTQSYEQYF
>TRBV29-1|TRBD1|.|TRBJ1-4
TGCAGCGTCGGAGGGAAGGGGACAGGGGTCGAAAAACTGTTTTTT
CSVGGKGTGVEKLFF
>TRBV29-1|.|.|TRBJ2-2
TGCAGCGTTGAGGGACTCTTAAACACCGGGGAGCTGTTTTTT
CSVEGLLNTGELFF
>TRBV7-2|.|few|TRBJ1-2
TGTGCCAGCAGCTTAATTGCGGGGGCGAAGGACTATGGCTACACCTTC
CASSLIAGAKDYGYTF
>TRBV6-6|.|.|TRBJ1-2
TGTGCCAGCAGTTCAAGGACGCTAGGCTACACCTTC
CASSSRTLGYTF
>TRBV7-2|TRBD1|.|TRBJ1-4
TGTGCCAGCAGTTCAATCGGGACAGCCATTAATGAAAAACTGTTTTTT
CASSSIGTAINEKLFF
>TRBV18|TRBD2|.|TRBJ2-5
TGTGCCAGCTCACCATATTCGCGGGGGATCCAAGAGACCCAGTACTTC
CASSPYSRGIQETQYF
>TRBV7-2|.|few|TRBJ2-1
TGTGCCAGCAGATCCTCAGGGAATGAGCAGTTCTTC
CASRSSGNEQFF
>TRBV6-2/TRBV6-3|.|.|TRBJ1-1
TGTGCCAGCAGTTACCAGGGATATACTGAAGCTTTCTTT
CASSYQGYTEAFF
>TRBV20-1|TRBD1|few|TRBJ2-7
TGCAGTGCTAGCAGGGACAGCCACGAGCAGTACTTC
CSASRDSHEQYF
>TRBV19|.|once|TRBJ2-4
TGTGCCAGTAGTCTCTCTAACCAGGGGATCATTCAGTACTTC
CASSLSNQGIIQYF
>TRBV7-2|.|.|TRBJ2-2
TGTGCCAGCAGCTTAGTTGGGCAGGGAAGTAGCGGGGAGCTGTTTTTT
CASSLVGQGSSGELFF
>TRBV5-1|.|.|TRBJ1-1
TGCGCCAGCAGCTTACAGGGTTTGGGGAACACTGAAGCTTTCTTT
CASSLQGLGNTEAFF
>TRBV6-1|.|few|TRBJ1-2
TGTGCCAGCAGTGAAGACAGGGTAATGTCGGGAGGCTACACCTTC
CASSEDRVMSGGYTF
>TRBV7-2|TRBD2|.|TRBJ2-3
TGTGCCAGCAGCTTAGTAGCGGGTTCATCCACAGATACGCAGTATTTT
CASSLVAGSSTDTQYF
>TRBV7-2|TRBD1|.|TRBJ2-1
TGTGCCAGCAGCTTAGACCTACGACAGGGTCTAGGACGCAATGAGCAGTTCTTC
CASSLDLRQGLGRNEQFF
>TRBV7-9|.|few|TRBJ2-5
TGTGCCAGCGCCGGGGGAAACCAAGAGACCCAGTACTTC
CASAGGNQETQYF
>TRBV24-1|TRBD1|.|TRBJ2-5
TGTGCCACCAGTGACTGGACAGGAGGAGAGACCCAGTACTTC
CATSDWTGGETQYF
>TRBV2|TRBD2|few|TRBJ2-1
TGTGCCAGCAGTGCGTCTAGCGGGAGTACTGAGCAGTTCTTC
CASSASSGSTEQFF
>TRBV6-5|TRBD2|.|TRBJ2-4
TGTGCCAGCAGCCCGGGGGGGACTAGCGGTAAAAACATTCAGTACTTC
CASSPGGTSGKNIQYF
>TRBV7-9|TRBD1|.|TRBJ2-5
TGTGCCAGCAGCTCGATACGGACAGGGGAAGAGACCCAGTACTTC
CASSSIRTGEETQYF
>TRBV6-2/TRBV6-3|TRBD2|.|TRBJ2-3
TGTGCCAGCAGTTACTCGAGGACTAGCGGGAGTATCGGAGATACGCAGTATTTT
CASSYSRTSGSIGDTQYF
>TRBV11-3|.|few|TRBJ2-7
TGTGCCAGCAGCTTAGACCCGGTCCGGCAGTACTTC
CASSLDPVRQYF
>TRBV13|.|few|TRBJ2-3
TGTGCCAGCAGCTTCCCAAAGGGGGTCGGCACAGATACGCAGTATTTT
CASSFPKGVGTDTQYF
>TRBV6-6|.|few|TRBJ2-7
TGTGCCAGCAGAGTCATCCGGGACTCTTCCCACGAGCAGTACTTC
CASRVIRDSSHEQYF
>TRBV5-1|TRBD1|once|TRBJ1-5
TGCGCCAGCAGCCCCCAGGGGGGGGGTCAGCCCCAGCATTTT
CASSPQGGGQPQHF